Below are 27 T cell receptor beta chains sequenced from a single sample in a study of control samples from healthy donors and cancer patients. Clones were read by immunoSEQ multiplex PCR, and TCRdb kept only the in-frame ones, dropping some. Among more than 95,000 clones, about 90% were seen once, and the ten largest hold around 1.8%. The sequencing sample was made of blood. The receptors here all came from a man in his late teens or twenties in good health.

The chain recombines TRBV7-2 with TRBJ2-7; TRBD1 might be the D (6 bases). Germline V gene sequence: CDR1 SGHTA, CDR2 FQGNSA. CDR3 length equals 14 residues. The ends were cut back, 3 bases at V and 0 bases at J, with 9 bases in the middle. CDR3 region: CASSFRDTSYEQYF. CDR3 DNA: TGTGCCAGCAGCTTCCGGGACACCTCCTACGAGCAGTACTTC.

The gene calls are TRBV4-3 and TRBJ2-5; 7 bases line up with TRBD1. The trim removed 1 base at V and 5 bases at J, leaving 16 bases unmatched. CDR1 and CDR2 from the germline V gene are LGHNA and YSLEER. This CDR3 is built from 18 residues. CDR3 sequence: CASSQAVGRGNLRETQYF. CDR3 sequence (DNA): TGCGCCAGCAGCCAAGCCGTCGGCAGGGGGAATTTAAGGGAGACCCAGTACTTC.

This chain links TRBV10-3 with TRBJ2-1; TRBD2 is a possible D gene (6 bases). Germline V gene data show CDR1 as ENHRY and CDR2 as SYGVKD. Trimming cost V 10 bases and J 8 bases, with 18 bases left between them. The CDR3 totals 13 residues. CDR3 nucleotides: TGTGCCACCAAGATACGGGAGTTCGATGAGCAGTTCTTC. Its protein is CATKIREFDEQFF.

In regard to this clone: The junction departs from the called germline gene at one end, perhaps through a read error. The V call is TRBV7-9, the J call TRBJ2-5, with D tentatively TRBD1 (5 bases). The CDR3 has 15 residues. Per the germline V gene, CDR1 is SEHNR and CDR2 is FQNEAQ (reference sequence). The CDR3 nucleotides read TGTGCCAGCAACTTAGGGTTAGGCAGGGAAGAGACCCAGTACTTC. Its translation: CASNLGLGREETQYF.

This clone showed up just a few times. This rearrangement joins TRBV10-1 to TRBJ2-7; D could derive from TRBD1 or TRBD2 (5 bases each). Trimming shortened V by 8 bases and J by 0 bases, and 11 bases separated the two germline ends. Germline lookup yields CDR1 WNHNN and CDR2 SYGVQD (reference sequence). The CDR3 loop spans 13 amino acids. The CDR3 spells CASRDPSSYEQYF. In nucleotides, the CDR3 is TGCGCCAGCCGGGACCCGAGCTCCTACGAGCAGTACTTC.

This sequence joins TRBV5-1 and TRBJ2-1; 11 nucleotides line up with TRBD2. The CDR3 extends over 15 amino acids. From germline, CDR1 is SGHRS and CDR2 YFSETQ. The V segment lost 4 bases and the J segment 3 bases; nucleotides outside the gene matches: 3. The CDR3 DNA reads as TGCGCCAGCAGCCTACTAGCGGGAGACTACAATGAGCAGTTCTTC. Protein: CASSLLAGDYNEQFF.

V is TRBV14 and J is TRBJ2-3; a possible D gene is TRBD2 (5 bases). The V gene's germline CDR1 is SGHDN and CDR2 FVKESK. The CDR3 sequence is 16 residues long. The V and J ends lost 0 bases and 4 bases respectively, with 14 bases between them. The CDR3 coding sequence is TGTGCCAGCAGCCAAGATAGGGCAGCCGGGGCAGATACGCAGTATTTT. It yields the protein CASSQDRAAGADTQYF.

In DNA form, the CDR3 reads TGCAGCGTTGTACCTCCAGGGACAGGGCTGCGAGAGCAGTACTTC. This codes for CSVVPPGTGLREQYF. The chain employs TRBV29-1 and TRBJ2-7, with TRBD1 matching 9 bases. The CDR3 contains 15 residues. V shed 4 bases, J shed 7 bases, and the junction held 14 bases outside the gene matches. From germline, CDR1 is SQVTM and CDR2 ANQGSEA.

The CDR3 DNA is TGTGCCAGCAGCTTAGATGGGACATCTGAAAAACTGTTTTTT. It encodes CASSLDGTSEKLFF. This chain connects TRBV11-3 to TRBJ1-4, with D perhaps TRBD1 (6 bases). The CDR3 contains 14 residues. In germline, CDR1 is SGHNT, CDR2 YENEEA. Trimming removed 0 bases from V and 7 bases from J, with 9 bases in between.

The rearrangement uses TRBV19 and TRBJ2-5; TRBD2 matches at 10 bases. Germline loops: CDR1 LNHDA, CDR2 SQIVND (reference sequence). The CDR3 spans 19 residues. Unmatched junction bases numbered 23, after V lost 7 bases and J lost 6 bases. The CDR3 DNA sequence: TGTGCCAGTATCGGCCAGGCGGGGTCTAGCGGGAGAGGTGGAAAGACCCAGTACTTC. Its protein product is CASIGQAGSSGRGGKTQYF.

This clone was seen a single time. The chain has TRBV5-1 and TRBJ2-7, with a possible D match to TRBD1 (7 bases). This CDR3 has 17 residues. Germline V gene data show CDR1 as SGHRS and CDR2 as YFSETQ. V lost 3 bases and J lost 1, with 20 bases in between. CDR3 in amino acids: CASSWGDDRVMSYEQYF. The CDR3 DNA follows: TGCGCCAGCAGCTGGGGGGACGACAGGGTTATGTCCTACGAGCAGTACTTC.

V and J are TRBV5-4 and TRBJ1-1, with 8 bases fitting TRBD1. The CDR3 spans 16 residues. V dropped 4 bases and J dropped 4; count of bases not matched to a gene: 12. Germline CDR1 and CDR2: SGHNT and YYREEE (reference sequence). Here the CDR3 reads CASSPYPQGEGTEAFF. For the CDR3, the DNA is TGTGCCAGCAGCCCGTACCCACAGGGGGAAGGCACTGAAGCTTTCTTT.

The DNA of the CDR3 is TGTGCCAGCAGCCAACGGGACACCTACAATGAGCAGTTCTTC. Protein sequence: CASSQRDTYNEQFF. This rearrangement joins TRBV14 to TRBJ2-1; perhaps TRBD1 as D (6 bases). The CDR3 covers 14 residues. Trimming left V 2 bases short and J 2 bases short, with 7 bases between. Per the germline V gene, CDR1 is SGHDN and CDR2 is FVKESK.

J is TRBJ2-1 and V is TRBV10-3; D unclear. The germline gives CDR1 ENHRY, CDR2 SYGVKD. V was pared by 10 bases and J by 4 bases, with 14 bases between. The CDR3 contains 13 residues. The CDR3: CATTRTEYNEQFF. The CDR3 DNA sequence: TGTGCCACCACTCGGACCGAGTACAATGAGCAGTTCTTC.

The genes are TRBV6-4 and TRBJ1-2; possibly TRBD1 for D (6 bases). V shed 0 bases and J shed 3 bases, with 11 bases lying between them. This CDR3 region has 15 residues. CDR1 is MRHNA and CDR2 is SNTAGT in the germline V gene. The CDR3 DNA is TGTGCCAGCAGTGACTCGGGGGCTGGGGACTATGGCTACACCTTC. This sequence encodes CASSDSGAGDYGYTF.

This chain connects TRBV27 to TRBJ2-1; 7 bases are shared with TRBD1. Germline V gene data show CDR1 as MNHEY and CDR2 as SMNVEV (reference sequence). This CDR3 region has 12 residues. With V trimmed by 5 bases and J by 12 bases, 7 bases remained unmatched. In DNA, the CDR3 is TGTGCCAGCAGTCTTAGACAGGGCGGGCAGTTCTTC. Amino acids: CASSLRQGGQFF.

This chain joins TRBV16 and TRBJ2-3; TRBD2 might be the D (6 bases). The CDR3 runs to 14 residues. Deletions cut 4 bases from V and 0 bases from J, with 8 bases between. From germline, CDR1 is KGHSY and CDR2 FQNENV. As DNA, the CDR3 is TGTGCCAGCAGCCCTAGCGCTAGCACAGATACGCAGTATTTT. This encodes CASSPSASTDTQYF. The variable domain in full, completed from reference TRBV16 and TRBJ2-3, reads GEEVAQTPKHLVRGEGQKAKLYCAPIKGHSYVFWYQQVLKNEFKFLISFQNENVFDETGMPKERFSAKCLPNSPCSLEIQATKLEDSAVYFCASSPSASTDTQYFGPGTRLTVL.

The rearrangement joins TRBV24-1 to TRBJ2-1; no definite D call. The germline gives CDR1 KGHDR, CDR2 SFDVKD. This CDR3 comprises 15 residues. Trimming shortened V by 4 bases and J by 0 bases, and 9 bases separated the two germline ends. This CDR3 reads CATSDLKSSYNEQFF. CDR3 nucleotides: TGTGCCACCAGTGACCTGAAGAGCTCCTACAATGAGCAGTTCTTC.

This chain uses TRBV14 with TRBJ2-2; 11 bases line up with TRBD2. This CDR3 region has 19 residues. Germline V gene lookup returns CDR1 SGHDN and CDR2 FVKESK. V shed 3 bases and J 6 bases; nucleotides not matched to a gene: 15. CDR3 coding DNA: TGTGCCAGCAGCCATTCACTAGCGGGAGTGGCTCGAGACGCCGGGGAGCTGTTTTTT. It codes for CASSHSLAGVARDAGELFF.

This clone was seen once. This CDR3 reads CASSRDLTDTQYF. The CDR3 DNA reads as TGTGCCAGCAGCCGGGACTTAACAGATACGCAGTATTTT. This chain connects TRBV7-9 to TRBJ2-3; TRBD2 might be the D (6 bases). CDR1 is SEHNR and CDR2 is FQNEAQ in the germline V gene (reference sequence). The CDR3 runs 13 residues. The V and J ends lost 5 bases and 3 bases respectively, with 9 bases between them.

The rearrangement uses TRBV5-5 and TRBJ2-1, with D uncertain. CDR1 SGHKS and CDR2 YYEKEE come from the germline V gene (reference sequence). With 0 bases removed from V and 7 bases from J, the gap between germline ends came to 8 bases. The CDR3 has 13 residues. Written as DNA, the CDR3 is TGTGCCAGCAGCTTGGAGAGTGGGAATGAGCAGTTCTTC. Translation gives CASSLESGNEQFF.

In this sample, this clone turned up a few times. V usage is TRBV5-1 and J usage is TRBJ1-4, with no clear D. Germline-derived CDR1 and CDR2 are SGHRS and YFSETQ. There are 15 residues in the CDR3. V lost 0 bases and J 5 bases, leaving 11 bases between the germline ends. In nucleotides, the CDR3 is TGCGCCAGCAGCTTGGCGGCGGTCGGGAATGAAAAACTGTTTTTT. Protein sequence: CASSLAAVGNEKLFF.

CDR3 region: CASRAGGPYEQYF. CDR3 in DNA: TGTGCCAGCAGAGCGGGAGGGCCCTACGAGCAGTACTTC. The chain carries TRBV12-3 or TRBV12-4 and TRBJ2-7, with 10 bases fitting TRBD2. The ends lost 6 bases at V and 2 bases at J; junction bases unmatched: 1. The CDR3 length is 13 residues.

V and J are TRBV15 and TRBJ2-1; unclear D gene. The CDR3 runs 12 residues. V was shortened by 1 base and J by 8 bases, with 6 bases between the two germline ends. Germline assignment: CDR1 LNHNV and CDR2 YYDKDF (reference sequence). The CDR3 coding sequence is TGTGCCACCAGCAGAGCCTATGATGAGCAGTTCTTC. Protein sequence: CATSRAYDEQFF.

This clone was seen a handful of times. The chain has TRBV7-9 and TRBJ1-3; the D gene is possibly TRBD1 (5 bases). Germline V CDR1 and CDR2: SEHNR, FQNEAQ (reference sequence). V lost 6 bases and J lost 8, with 14 bases in between. This CDR3 spans 13 amino acids. The CDR3 DNA sequence: TGTGCCAGCAGTTGGGACCGGCGAGACACCATATATTTT. Translation gives CASSWDRRDTIYF.

The chain recombines TRBV11-2 with TRBJ1-2, with 9 bases lining up with TRBD1. V was clipped by 2 bases and J by 2 bases; unmatched bases: 3. The CDR3 covers 15 residues. The germline gives CDR1 SGHAT, CDR2 FQNNGV. DNA of the CDR3: TGTGCCAGCAGCTTATTAACAGGGGGCAACTATGGCTACACCTTC. It yields the protein CASSLLTGGNYGYTF.

The V and J genes are TRBV10-3 and TRBJ2-7; the match to TRBD2 covers 16 bases. With 2 bases clipped from V and 7 bases from J, the junction kept 5 bases outside the gene matches. Germline lookup yields CDR1 ENHRY and CDR2 SYGVKD. This CDR3 has 16 residues. CDR3 bases: TGTGCCATCAGTGAGCCGGGACTAGCGGGAGGGCTTGAGCAGTACTTC. It is translated as CAISEPGLAGGLEQYF.